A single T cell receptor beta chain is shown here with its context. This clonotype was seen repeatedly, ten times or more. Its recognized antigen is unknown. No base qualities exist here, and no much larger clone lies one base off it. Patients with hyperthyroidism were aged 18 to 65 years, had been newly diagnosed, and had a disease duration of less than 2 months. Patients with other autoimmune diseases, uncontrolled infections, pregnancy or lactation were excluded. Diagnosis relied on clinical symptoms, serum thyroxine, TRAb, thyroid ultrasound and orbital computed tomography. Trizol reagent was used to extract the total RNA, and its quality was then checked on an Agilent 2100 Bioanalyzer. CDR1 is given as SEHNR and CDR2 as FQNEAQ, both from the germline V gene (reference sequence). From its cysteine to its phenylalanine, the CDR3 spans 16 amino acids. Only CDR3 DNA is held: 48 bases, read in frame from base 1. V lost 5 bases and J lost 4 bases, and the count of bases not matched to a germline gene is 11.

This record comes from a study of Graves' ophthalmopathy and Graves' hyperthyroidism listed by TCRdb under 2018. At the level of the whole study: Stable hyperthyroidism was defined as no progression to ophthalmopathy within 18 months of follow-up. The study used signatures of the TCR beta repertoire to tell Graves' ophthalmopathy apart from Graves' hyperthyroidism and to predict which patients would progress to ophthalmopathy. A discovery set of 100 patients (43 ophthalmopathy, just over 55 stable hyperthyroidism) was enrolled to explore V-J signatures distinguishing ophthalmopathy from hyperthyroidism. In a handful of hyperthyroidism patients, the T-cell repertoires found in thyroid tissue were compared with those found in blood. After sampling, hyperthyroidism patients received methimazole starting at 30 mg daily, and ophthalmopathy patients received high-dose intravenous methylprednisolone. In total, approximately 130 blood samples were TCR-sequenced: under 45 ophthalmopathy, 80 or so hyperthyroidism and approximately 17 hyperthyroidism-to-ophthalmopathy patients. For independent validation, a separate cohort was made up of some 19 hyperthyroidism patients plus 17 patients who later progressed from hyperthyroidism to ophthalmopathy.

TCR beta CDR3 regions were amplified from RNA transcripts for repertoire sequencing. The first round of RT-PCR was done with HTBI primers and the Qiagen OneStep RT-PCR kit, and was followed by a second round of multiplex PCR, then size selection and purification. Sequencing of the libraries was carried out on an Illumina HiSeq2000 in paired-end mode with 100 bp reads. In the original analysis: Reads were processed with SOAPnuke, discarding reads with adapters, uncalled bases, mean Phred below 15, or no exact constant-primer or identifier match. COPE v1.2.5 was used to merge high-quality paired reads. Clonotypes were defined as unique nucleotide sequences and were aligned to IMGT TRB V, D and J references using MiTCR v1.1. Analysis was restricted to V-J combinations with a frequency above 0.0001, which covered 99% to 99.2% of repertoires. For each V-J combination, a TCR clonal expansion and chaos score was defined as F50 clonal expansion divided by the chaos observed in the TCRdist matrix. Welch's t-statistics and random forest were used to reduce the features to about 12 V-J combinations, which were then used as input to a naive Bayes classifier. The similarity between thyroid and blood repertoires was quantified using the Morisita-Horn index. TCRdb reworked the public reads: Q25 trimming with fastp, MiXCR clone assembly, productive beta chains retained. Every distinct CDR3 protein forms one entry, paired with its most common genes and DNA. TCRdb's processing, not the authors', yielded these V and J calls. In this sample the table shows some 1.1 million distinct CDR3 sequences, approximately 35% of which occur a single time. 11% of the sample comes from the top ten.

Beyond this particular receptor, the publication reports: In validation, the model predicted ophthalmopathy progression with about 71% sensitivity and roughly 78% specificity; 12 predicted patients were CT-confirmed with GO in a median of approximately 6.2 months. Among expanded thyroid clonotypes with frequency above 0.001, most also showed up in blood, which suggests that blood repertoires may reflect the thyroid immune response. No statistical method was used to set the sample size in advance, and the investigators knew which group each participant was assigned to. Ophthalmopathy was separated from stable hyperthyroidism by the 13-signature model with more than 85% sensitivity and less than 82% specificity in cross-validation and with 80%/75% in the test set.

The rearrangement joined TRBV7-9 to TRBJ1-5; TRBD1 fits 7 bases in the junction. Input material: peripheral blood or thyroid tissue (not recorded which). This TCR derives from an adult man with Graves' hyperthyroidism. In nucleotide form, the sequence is TGTGCCAGCAGCGGATCCGGGACAGAATTTAATCAGCCCCAGCATTTT. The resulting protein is CASSGSGTEFNQPQHF.